The next 23 T cell receptor beta chains were all read from a single sample in a study. TCRdb redid the calling of the 5' RACE reads with MiXCR, one entry per CDR3 protein. This table has 30,000 to 40,000 distinct CDR3 sequences, about 26% appearing once. The sample was naive CD4+ T cells sorted from a lymph node. Subset of the sample: naive CD4+ T cells, CD4+CD45RA+CD25-. The receptors originated from a female donor with breast cancer.

This clonotype was counted at least ten times. The chain uses TRBV12-3 or TRBV12-4 and TRBJ2-2, with TRBD2 identical over 10 bases. There are 16 residues in the CDR3. Unmatched junction bases numbered 3, after V lost 4 bases and J lost 1 base. The CDR3 nucleotides read TGTGCCAGCAGTTCCCGGACTAGCGGGAACACCGGGGAGCTGTTTTTT. Translation: CASSSRTSGNTGELFF.

Notes on this clonotype: With a much larger clone just one base away, this may be a read error. The chain carries TRBV9 and TRBJ1-4; D is perhaps TRBD1 (5 bases). V lost 3 bases and J lost 1, with 10 bases in between. CDR3 length: 15 amino acids. Germline CDR1 reads SGDLS; CDR2 reads YYNGEE. CDR3 in DNA: TGTGCCAGCAGCGCGACAGTTGTAACTAATGAAAAACTGTTTTTT. Translated, it gives CASSATVVTNEKLFF.

The J gene is TRBJ2-7, the V gene TRBV27; 7 bases fit TRBD2. After removal of 6 bases from V and 3 bases from J, the junction contained 5 bases not matched to a gene. Germline-derived CDR1 and CDR2 are MNHEY and SMNVEV (reference sequence). The CDR3 contains 13 residues. The CDR3 DNA reads as TGTGCCAGCAGGAGCGGGAACTACTACGAGCAGTACTTC. It yields the protein CASRSGNYYEQYF.

Turning to this clonotype: Relative to the germline gene, one junction end is altered; a read error may explain this. The rearrangement uses TRBV5-1 and TRBJ1-2; D unresolved. CDR1 and CDR2 (germline): SGHRS, YFSETQ. The CDR3 is 14 residues long. This chain's CDR3 is CTSSVSPGNYGYTF. The CDR3 coding sequence is TGCACCAGCAGCGTCAGCCCTGGAAACTATGGCTACACCTTC.

Points on this clonotype: A much larger clone lies a single base off, so this may be a read error. This chain joins TRBV7-9 and TRBJ2-1, with unresolved D. Germline CDR1 SEHNR, CDR2 FQNEAQ (reference sequence). The CDR3 extends over 12 amino acids. The CDR3 loop reads CASSSTYNERFF. Written as DNA, the CDR3 is TGTGCCAGCAGCTCGACGTACAATGAGCGGTTCTTC.

This clonotype has a handful of counts. The rearrangement uses TRBV5-5 and TRBJ1-2; 10 bases map to TRBD1. The CDR3 covers 13 residues. Germline values: CDR1 SGHKS, CDR2 YYEKEE (reference sequence). V gave up 3 bases and J gave up 7 bases; unmatched junction bases: 3. CDR3 in amino acids: CASSYGTGVGYTF. The CDR3 DNA sequence: TGTGCCAGCAGCTACGGGACAGGGGTTGGCTACACCTTC.

This clonotype was seen many times. The V gene is TRBV7-8, the J gene TRBJ1-2; no definite D call. The CDR3 length is 14 residues. Deletions cut 1 base from V and 6 bases from J, with 12 bases between. Germline CDR1 and CDR2: SGHVS and FQNEAQ. CDR3: CASSLGAMEDGYTF. The CDR3 DNA sequence: TGTGCCAGCAGCTTAGGTGCCATGGAGGATGGCTACACCTTC.

This clonotype was observed many times. V usage is TRBV29-1 and J usage is TRBJ2-7; 8 nucleotides match TRBD1. This CDR3 contains 15 residues. CDR1 is SQVTM and CDR2 is ANQGSEA in the germline V gene. V was clipped by 1 base and J by 6 bases; unmatched bases: 11. The CDR3 bases are TGCAGCGTTGAAGTATCCCCGACAGGGGCGGCCGAGCAGTACTTC. It codes for CSVEVSPTGAAEQYF.

This clonotype was seen only a few times. The chain has TRBV20-1 and TRBJ2-7, with D tentatively TRBD1 (6 bases). Germline CDR1 and CDR2: DFQATT and SNEGSKA (reference sequence). Between the trimmed V and J ends, which lost 3 bases and 5 bases, there was a span of 20 bases. This CDR3 comprises 15 residues. This chain's CDR3 is CSARAEDSKINEQYF. The CDR3 DNA sequence: TGCAGTGCTAGGGCAGAGGACAGTAAGATCAACGAGCAGTACTTC.

This clonotype turned up a few times. The CDR3 here is CATIAGSCSSGNTIYF. The DNA of the CDR3 is TGTGCCACCATTGCAGGGTCTTGTAGCTCTGGAAACACCATATATTTT. This sequence joins TRBV24-1 and TRBJ1-3, with D perhaps matching TRBD1 (5 bases). Germline CDR1 reads KGHDR; CDR2 reads SFDVKD. V lost 8 bases and J 0 bases, leaving 16 bases between the germline ends. The CDR3 totals 16 residues.

V gene TRBV27 combines with J gene TRBJ2-4; D unclear. V lost 6 bases and J lost 1, with 13 bases in between. Germline V lookup: CDR1 MNHEY, CDR2 SMNVEV (reference sequence). This CDR3 is 15 amino acids long. CDR3 region: CASSRNVGAKNIQYF. The CDR3, as DNA: TGTGCCAGCAGCCGGAACGTTGGGGCCAAAAACATTCAGTACTTC.

This chain uses TRBV2 with TRBJ2-7; a possible D gene is TRBD2 (6 bases). The CDR3 extends over 15 amino acids. CDR1 and CDR2 (germline): SNHLY, FYNNEI. V was cut by 5 bases and J by 2 bases, with 16 bases left in between. CDR3 sequence reads: CASSSLGGITYEQYF. The CDR3 DNA follows: TGTGCCAGCAGTTCTCTCGGGGGTATCACCTACGAGCAGTACTTC. Full variable domain (outside the CDR3, taken from reference TRBV2 and TRBJ2-7): EPEVTQTPSHQVTQMGQEVILRCVPISNHLYFYWYRQILGQKVEFLVSFYNNEISEKSEIFDDQFSVERPDGSNFTLKIRSTKLEDSAMYFCASSSLGGITYEQYFGPGTRLTVT.

This clonotype showed up many times. This CDR3 reads CASTLNSNQPQHF. The CDR3 nucleotides read TGTGCCAGCACCTTAAATAGCAATCAGCCCCAGCATTTT. The chain has TRBV6-5 and TRBJ1-5; D is ambiguous. Trimming removed 7 bases from V and 0 bases from J, with 7 bases in between. Germline CDR1 and CDR2: MNHEY and SVGAGI. The CDR3 length is 13 residues.

This clonotype turned up a few times. Being one base from a much bigger clone, this may be a read error. The V gene is TRBV24-1, the J gene TRBJ2-1; 7 positions agree with TRBD2. This CDR3 spans 15 amino acids. Germline assignment: CDR1 KGHDR and CDR2 SFDVKD. The CDR3 DNA is TGTGCCGCCAGTGAAGGGACTAACACCTACAATGAGCAGTTCTTC. It is translated as CAASEGTNTYNEQFF.

This clonotype was picked up a small number of times. The J gene is TRBJ2-7, the V gene TRBV7-9; D possibly corresponds to TRBD2 (6 bases). Trimming took off 3 bases at V and 7 bases at J, with 7 bases between the two ends. CDR1 and CDR2 from the germline V gene are SEHNR and FQNEAQ (reference sequence). The CDR3 totals 11 residues. CDR3 nucleotide sequence: TGTGCCAGCAGCTTCCGGGGGGAGCAGTACTTC. Translated, it gives CASSFRGEQYF.

Within the sample, this clonotype is medium-sized. This rearrangement joins TRBV6-2 or TRBV6-3 to TRBJ1-5, with a tentative D call TRBD1 (6 bases). The CDR3 sequence is 15 residues long. With 5 bases removed from V and 1 base from J, the gap between germline ends came to 12 bases. Germline loops: CDR1 MNHEY, CDR2 SVGEGT. The CDR3 bases are TGTGCCAGCAGTCTCAGGGGTGGCAGCAATCAGCCCCAGCATTTT. This encodes CASSLRGGSNQPQHF.

This clonotype occurred a few times. The junction departs from the called germline gene at one end, perhaps through a read error. The genes are TRBV10-3 and TRBJ2-7; the match to TRBD1 covers 7 bases. Looked up from germline, CDR1 is ENHRY and CDR2 is SYGVKD. This CDR3 contains 15 residues. CDR3 loop: CAISAPGTANYEQSF. The CDR3, as DNA: TGTGCCATCAGTGCTCCCGGGACAGCTAACTACGAGCAGTCCTTC.

A remark on this clonotype: This may come from a read error, since a much larger clone is one base off. The CDR3 carries no conserved terminal phenylalanine or tryptophan, so it likely arises from a read error. V and J are TRBV20-1 and TRBJ2-1; either TRBD1 or TRBD2 may fit D (5 bases each). The ends were cut back, 2 bases at V and 5 bases at J, with 22 bases in the middle. Germline V gene sequence: CDR1 DFQATT, CDR2 SNEGSKA (reference sequence). CDR3 length: 17 amino acids. In DNA form, the CDR3 reads TGCAGTGCTAGAAGGGACCGGGGCCTCAATTTAGACAATGAGCAGTTCCTC. Translating it yields CSARRDRGLNLDNEQFL.

Remarks on this clonotype: It may be a read error: a sequence one base away is much more abundant. This chain uses TRBV6-5 with TRBJ2-3; TRBD1 or TRBD2 may be the D gene (5 bases each). Germline V gene data show CDR1 as MNHEY and CDR2 as SVGAGI. The CDR3 is 16 residues long. V was shortened by 8 bases and J by 0 bases, with 18 bases between the two germline ends. The DNA of the CDR3 is TGTGCCAGCGGTTTACTTCGGGGCCTAAGCACAGATACGCAGTATTTT. Encoded protein: CASGLLRGLSTDTQYF.

This chain connects TRBV7-3 to TRBJ2-3; a possible D gene is TRBD2 (5 bases). V lost 4 bases to trimming and J lost 3 bases, with 20 bases between them. CDR3 length equals 17 residues. Per germline, CDR1 SGHTA and CDR2 FQGTGA. CDR3 bases: TGTGCCAGCAGCTCGGACCGGGCTTTACTAGGAACAGATACGCAGTATTTT. Encoded protein: CASSSDRALLGTDTQYF.

The rearrangement uses TRBV7-9 and TRBJ1-1, with D possibly being TRBD1 (5 bases). Between the trimmed V and J ends, which lost 5 bases and 1 base, there was a span of 14 bases. Looked up from germline, CDR1 is SEHNR and CDR2 is FQNEAQ (reference sequence). This CDR3 is 15 amino acids long. The chain's CDR3 is CASSAPGHSNTEAFF. CDR3 DNA sequence: TGTGCCAGCAGCGCCCCAGGACATTCGAACACTGAAGCTTTCTTT.

This clonotype was seen only once. V is TRBV7-6 and J is TRBJ2-1; TRBD2 agrees at 7 bases. CDR1 is SGHVS, CDR2 FNYEAQ, per germline. This CDR3 comprises 15 residues. V trimming: 4 bases; J trimming: 9 bases; junction bases outside the gene matches: 12. This CDR3 is CASSSLSGRAGEQFF. DNA for the CDR3: TGTGCCAGCAGCTCCCTCAGTGGGAGGGCCGGTGAGCAGTTCTTC.

This clonotype turned up a few times. The rearrangement uses TRBV28 and TRBJ2-1; maybe TRBD2 (7 bases). V was shortened by 5 bases and J by 7 bases, with 24 bases between the two germline ends. Germline V lookup: CDR1 MDHEN, CDR2 SYDVKM. The CDR3 loop spans 17 amino acids. The CDR3 sequence: CASSPRGVGGGLNEQFF. Written as DNA, the CDR3 is TGTGCCAGCAGTCCCCGCGGAGTGGGCGGGGGCTTGAATGAGCAGTTCTTC.